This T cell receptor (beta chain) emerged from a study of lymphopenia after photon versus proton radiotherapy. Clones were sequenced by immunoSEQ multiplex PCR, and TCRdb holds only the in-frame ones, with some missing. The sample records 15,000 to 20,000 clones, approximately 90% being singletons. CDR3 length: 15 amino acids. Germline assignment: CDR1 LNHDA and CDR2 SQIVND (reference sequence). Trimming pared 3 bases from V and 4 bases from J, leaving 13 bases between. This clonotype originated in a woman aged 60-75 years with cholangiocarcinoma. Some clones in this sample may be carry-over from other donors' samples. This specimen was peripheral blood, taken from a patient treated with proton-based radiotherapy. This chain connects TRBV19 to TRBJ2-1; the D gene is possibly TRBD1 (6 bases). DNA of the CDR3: TGTGCCAGTAGTATTAGTCTACAGGGTTACAATGAGCAGTTCTTC. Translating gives CASSISLQGYNEQFF.